The T cell receptor (beta chain) under discussion was sequenced for a study of cytomegalovirus exposure and HLA in healthy donors. Whole-study results and caveats: The listing of 160 or so TCR beta chains classed them as cytomegalovirus-associated. The authors considered a cluster of highly shared sequence variants likely to be a sequencing artifact.

The PCR made use of 60 Vbeta and 13 Jbeta primers. Repertoires were generated with immunoSEQ multiplex PCR, while TCRdb's copy carries only in-frame clones and drops some. Of approximately 110,000 clones listed, just under 75% were seen once; the top ten hold less than 5%. A remark on this clone: Its antigen is currently unknown.

Trimming stripped 4 bases from V and 7 bases from J, with 18 bases between. This CDR3 contains 15 residues. CDR1 SGHTS and CDR2 YDEGEE come from the germline V gene. The clonotype comes from a man aged 60 to 75 in good health and CMV-seropositive. The V call is TRBV5-8, the J call TRBJ1-5; D ambiguous. Sequenced sample: PBMCs. The CDR3 region has the DNA TGTGCCAGCAGCCCCCAGGCTCTTAATCGCCAGCCCCAGCATTTT. Amino acids: CASSPQALNRQPQHF.